A single sample gave rise to the 22 T cell receptor beta chains below, sequenced in a study of blood T cell repertoires in COVID-19. Profiling relied on immunoSEQ multiplex PCR, and the TCRdb table lists in-frame clones only, not all of them. This table holds roughly 250,000 clones, around 90% found once. Sequencing input: peripheral blood. The receptors originated from a man in his 60s who had recovered from COVID-19.

This clone was found once. The chain carries TRBV18 and TRBJ1-2, with 11 bases matching TRBD1. CDR3 length equals 16 residues. Trimming at V came to 4 bases and at J to 2 bases, leaving 6 bases not matched to a gene. CDR1 is KGHSH, CDR2 LQKENI, per germline. The CDR3 bases are TGTGCCAGCTCACGGGGGACAGGGGGAAACAACTATGGCTACACCTTC. Its translation: CASSRGTGGNNYGYTF.

The chain carries TRBV7-9 and TRBJ2-5; 9 nucleotides agree with TRBD2. This CDR3 has 15 residues. The germline V gene has CDR1 SEHNR and CDR2 FQNEAQ (reference sequence). V trimming: 7 bases; J trimming: 5 bases; junction bases outside the gene matches: 11. The CDR3 loop reads CASTSRVAGAETQYF. In DNA, the CDR3 is TGTGCCAGCACCTCGAGGGTAGCGGGGGCGGAGACCCAGTACTTC.

The gene calls are TRBV9 and TRBJ1-3; D not certain. The CDR3 covers 18 residues. V was shortened by 0 bases and J by 0 bases, with 16 bases between the two germline ends. Germline CDR1 reads SGDLS; CDR2 reads YYNGEE. The CDR3, as DNA: TGTGCCAGCAGCGTAGGGGCGGGAGGCTATCACTCTGGAAACACCATATATTTT. Encoded protein: CASSVGAGGYHSGNTIYF.

The gene calls are TRBV11-2 and TRBJ2-4; D perhaps matches TRBD2 (5 bases). The CDR3 is 17 amino acids. The V and J ends lost 0 bases and 0 bases respectively, with 12 bases between them. Germline V gives CDR1 SGHAT, CDR2 FQNNGV. DNA for the CDR3: TGTGCCAGCAGCTTAGATCGGGGAGTGAGAGCCAAAAACATTCAGTACTTC. Translated: CASSLDRGVRAKNIQYF.

The rearrangement joins TRBV7-8 to TRBJ2-6; 9 nucleotides align to TRBD1. With 6 bases clipped from V and 0 bases from J, the junction kept 6 bases outside the gene matches. Germline V lookup: CDR1 SGHVS, CDR2 FQNEAQ. CDR3 length: 17 residues. CDR3 residues: CASSYDRGGSGANVLTF. DNA for the CDR3: TGTGCCAGCAGTTACGACAGGGGGGGCTCTGGGGCCAACGTCCTGACTTTC.

The chain has TRBV9 and TRBJ1-2, with D perhaps matching TRBD1 (5 bases). Trimming stripped 0 bases from V and 7 bases from J, with 19 bases between. The germline V gene has CDR1 SGDLS and CDR2 YYNGEE. This CDR3 is built from 16 residues. CDR3 nucleotide sequence: TGTGCCAGCAGCGTAGCTTCGGGCCCCGGGGGGGGTGGCTACACCTTC. Its protein product is CASSVASGPGGGGYTF.

The chain links TRBV6-6 to TRBJ1-2; D is perhaps TRBD1 (5 bases). V lost 7 bases to trimming and J lost 8 bases, with 17 bases between them. The CDR3 runs to 13 residues. CDR1 MNHNY and CDR2 SVGAGI come from the germline V gene (reference sequence). CDR3 coding DNA: TGTGCCAGCAACCTCAGCGGGGGGGAGGGCTACACCTTC. Amino acids: CASNLSGGEGYTF.

The rearrangement joins TRBV4-2 to TRBJ2-7; TRBD1 agrees at 10 bases. Germline V lookup: CDR1 LGHNA, CDR2 YNFKEQ. V lost 4 bases, J lost 3 bases, and 3 bases stayed unmatched. This CDR3 spans 14 amino acids. DNA for the CDR3: TGTGCCAGCAGCCGGGACAGGGGTGGCTACGAGCAGTACTTC. Amino acid sequence: CASSRDRGGYEQYF.

This chain connects TRBV2 to TRBJ2-6; D remains unclear. V gave up 8 bases and J gave up 1 base, with 9 bases separating them. Germline loops: CDR1 SNHLY, CDR2 FYNNEI. The CDR3 is 14 residues long. The CDR3 bases are TGTGCCAGCCACTTCGCATCTGGGGCCAACGTCCTGACTTTC. As protein: CASHFASGANVLTF. Looking up the rest from reference TRBV2 and TRBJ2-6 gives the full variable domain: EPEVTQTPSHQVTQMGQEVILRCVPISNHLYFYWYRQILGQKVEFLVSFYNNEISEKSEIFDDQFSVERPDGSNFTLKIRSTKLEDSAMYFCASHFASGANVLTFGAGSRLTVL.

Only one count was recorded for this clone. V usage is TRBV4-2 and J usage is TRBJ2-1; a weak D match, TRBD2 (6 bases). Germline V gene sequence: CDR1 LGHNA, CDR2 YNFKEQ. The V end lost 0 bases, the J end lost 8 bases, and 26 bases lay between the germline ends. CDR3 size: 19 residues. CDR3: CASSQDRRGAGSRVDEQFF. The CDR3 region has the DNA TGTGCCAGCAGCCAAGACCGTCGCGGCGCGGGGAGCAGGGTAGATGAGCAGTTCTTC.

This chain links TRBV18 with TRBJ1-1, with TRBD1 identical over 7 bases. V dropped 3 bases and J dropped 11; count of bases not matched to a gene: 3. The CDR3 extends over 11 amino acids. The germline gives CDR1 KGHSH, CDR2 LQKENI. The DNA of the CDR3 is TGTGCCAGCTCACCCGACAGGGCGGCTTTCTTT. Its protein product is CASSPDRAAFF.

This clone was detected only once. This sequence joins TRBV24-1 and TRBJ2-3; D is unclear. Germline V gives CDR1 KGHDR, CDR2 SFDVKD. Deletions cut 6 bases from V and 0 bases from J, with 6 bases between. This CDR3 has 13 residues. The CDR3 is CATSFGSTDTQYF. CDR3 DNA: TGTGCCACCAGTTTTGGCAGCACAGATACGCAGTATTTT.

The chain recombines TRBV11-3 with TRBJ2-2; D is unclear. Germline V gene lookup returns CDR1 SGHNT and CDR2 YENEEA. This CDR3 is 15 amino acids long. The V gene lost 5 bases and the J gene lost 5 bases, with 15 bases spanning the gap. CDR3 loop: CASSPGASETGELFF. As DNA, the CDR3 is TGTGCCAGCAGCCCCGGCGCTAGTGAGACCGGGGAGCTGTTTTTT.

The chain has TRBV5-1 and TRBJ1-4; perhaps TRBD1 as D (5 bases). The CDR3 has 14 amino acids. V lost 4 bases and J lost 6, with 13 bases in between. Germline values: CDR1 SGHRS, CDR2 YFSETQ. The CDR3 sequence is CASSLRQTHEKLFF. The CDR3 DNA sequence: TGCGCCAGCAGCCTCCGACAGACACATGAAAAACTGTTTTTT. The complete variable domain, with remaining parts taken from reference TRBV5-1 and TRBJ1-4, reads KAGVTQTPRYLIKTRGQQVTLSCSPISGHRSVSWYQQTPGQGLQFLFEYFSETQRNKGNFPGRFSGRQFSNSRSEMNVSTLELGDSALYLCASSLRQTHEKLFFGSGTQLSVL.

The chain is built from TRBV15 and TRBJ1-4; no clear D. The CDR3 loop spans 15 amino acids. Trimming left V 0 bases short and J 8 bases short, with 13 bases between. CDR1 is LNHNV, CDR2 YYDKDF, per germline (reference sequence). The CDR3 sequence is CATSRDRSVGEKLFF. CDR3 sequence (DNA): TGTGCCACCAGCAGAGACCGTAGCGTCGGGGAAAAACTGTTTTTT.

The V call is TRBV27, the J call TRBJ1-6; D perhaps matches TRBD1 (5 bases). With 3 bases removed from V and 7 bases from J, the gap between germline ends came to 10 bases. This CDR3 spans 14 amino acids. Germline loops: CDR1 MNHEY, CDR2 SMNVEV (reference sequence). CDR3: CASSFGTENSPLHF. The CDR3 region has the DNA TGTGCCAGCAGTTTTGGGACTGAGAATTCACCCCTCCACTTT.

The CDR3: CASNRQAVSNQPQHF. The DNA of the CDR3 is TGTGCCAGCAACCGACAGGCTGTTAGCAATCAGCCCCAGCATTTT. V usage is TRBV6-5 and J usage is TRBJ1-5; tentative D call: TRBD1 (6 bases). V was shortened by 7 bases and J by 0 bases, with 13 bases between the two germline ends. Germline assignment: CDR1 MNHEY and CDR2 SVGAGI. The CDR3 contains 15 residues.

This chain connects TRBV11-2 to TRBJ2-7; 8 bases map to TRBD2. Germline CDR1 and CDR2: SGHAT and FQNNGV. This CDR3 is 16 amino acids long. V dropped 4 bases and J dropped 3; count of bases not matched to a gene: 11. The chain's CDR3 is CASSSTGGGQIYEQYF. The CDR3 DNA reads TGTGCCAGCAGCTCAACGGGCGGGGGGCAAATCTACGAGCAGTACTTC.

The rearrangement joins TRBV20-1 to TRBJ2-3; tentative D call: TRBD2 (6 bases). Trimming pared 3 bases from V and 8 bases from J, leaving 15 bases between. This CDR3 region has 13 residues. From germline, CDR1 is DFQATT and CDR2 SNEGSKA (reference sequence). The CDR3 spells CSASVRGFGTQYF. DNA of the CDR3: TGCAGTGCTAGTGTGCGGGGCTTCGGTACGCAGTATTTT.

V gene TRBV5-1 combines with J gene TRBJ2-7, with D possibly TRBD1 on 7 matching bases. Deletions cut 0 bases from V and 3 bases from J, with 13 bases between. This CDR3 contains 15 residues. CDR1 is SGHRS, CDR2 YFSETQ, per germline. CDR3 residues: CASSLAPGGIYEQYF. The DNA of the CDR3 is TGCGCCAGCAGCTTGGCCCCAGGGGGGATCTACGAGCAGTACTTC.

V and J are TRBV5-6 and TRBJ1-2; 7 bases agree with TRBD1. This CDR3 contains 15 residues. CDR1 and CDR2 from the germline V gene are SGHDT and YYEEEE. Trimming took 4 bases from V and 1 from J; bases not matched to a gene: 7. The DNA for the CDR3 is TGTGCCAGCAGCCGTTACAGGGGATTTAACTATGGCTACACCTTC. Translating gives CASSRYRGFNYGYTF.

This clone has a handful of counts. The genes are TRBV7-2 and TRBJ1-2; weak D call: TRBD1 (5 bases). The V end lost 2 bases, the J end lost 2 bases, and 6 bases lay between the germline ends. The length of the CDR3 is 13 residues. Germline V CDR1 and CDR2: SGHTA, FQGNSA. This CDR3 reads CASSLNRNYGYTF. The CDR3 DNA reads TGTGCCAGCAGCTTAAACAGGAACTATGGCTACACCTTC.